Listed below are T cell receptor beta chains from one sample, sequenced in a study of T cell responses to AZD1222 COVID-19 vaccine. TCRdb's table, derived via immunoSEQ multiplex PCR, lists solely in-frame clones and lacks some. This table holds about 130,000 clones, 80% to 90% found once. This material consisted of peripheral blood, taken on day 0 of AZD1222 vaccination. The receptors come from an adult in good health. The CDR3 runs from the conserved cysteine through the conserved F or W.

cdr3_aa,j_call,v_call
CAIRNSGVGNTGELFF,TRBJ2-2,TRBV10-3
CASSYNRPGDTQYF,TRBJ2-3,TRBV6-2/TRBV6-3
CASSPPGTGYNEQFF,TRBJ2-1,TRBV7-9
CASSQRQFNEKLFF,TRBJ1-4,TRBV7-9
CASSPGLAGAQETQYF,TRBJ2-5,TRBV11-3
CASSETGLASTGELFF,TRBJ2-2,TRBV2
CASSIGGRSYNEQFF,TRBJ2-1,TRBV19
CASRSRGGTEAFF,TRBJ1-1,TRBV2
CASTRGGGSSYEQYF,TRBJ2-7,TRBV5-4
CASSLFALNQPQHF,TRBJ1-5,TRBV5-6
CSGTIGEQFF,TRBJ2-1,TRBV29-1
CASSWTSTDTQYF,TRBJ2-3,TRBV5-6
CATTSERAGYTDTQYF,TRBJ2-3,TRBV15
CASSQLDRNTEAFF,TRBJ1-1,TRBV4-1
CASSQVVGNEKLFF,TRBJ1-4,TRBV4-1
CASSTGLGGDTQYF,TRBJ2-3,TRBV11-2
CASSFGTANTGELFF,TRBJ2-2,TRBV5-1
CASSFQRGGTDTQYF,TRBJ2-3,TRBV5-1
CASSQVRSYSYEQYF,TRBJ2-7,TRBV3-1/TRBV3-2
CASSAAGGVRVDSPLHF,TRBJ1-6,TRBV25-1
CASSPITTGVNTEAFF,TRBJ1-1,TRBV7-9
CASSLLGLAGVSSYEQYF,TRBJ2-7,TRBV28
CATSVQQGRQYF,TRBJ2-7,TRBV24-1
CASSSEGDYEQYF,TRBJ2-7,TRBV7-8
CASTQGAEDNEQFF,TRBJ2-1,TRBV5-1
CASSPAMVGANVLTF,TRBJ2-6,TRBV7-2
CASRIGGLTDTQYF,TRBJ2-3,TRBV5-1
CASSLGQLEAFF,TRBJ1-1,TRBV12-3/TRBV12-4